A single sample is the source of the 3 T cell receptor beta chains below, sequenced in a study of cytomegalovirus exposure and HLA in healthy donors. This PCR relied on a set of 60 Vbeta primers and 13 Jbeta primers. Profiled with immunoSEQ multiplex PCR; TCRdb holds only in-frame clones, not every one. The profile shows 70,000 to 100,000 clones, less than 80% of them singletons. The sequencing input was PBMCs. These receptors were obtained from a woman aged 50 to 60 in good health and CMV-seropositive.

The chain recombines TRBV9 with TRBJ2-1, with D perhaps matching TRBD1 (6 bases). The germline V gene encodes CDR1 SGDLS and CDR2 YYNGEE. This CDR3 has 16 residues. V gave up 3 bases and J gave up 2 bases, with 15 bases separating them. This CDR3 reads CASSAANRDTYNEQFF. The CDR3 nucleotides are TGTGCCAGCAGCGCCGCCAACAGGGACACCTACAATGAGCAGTTCTTC. The variable domain in full, completed from reference TRBV9 and TRBJ2-1, reads DSGVTQTPKHLITATGQRVTLRCSPRSGDLSVYWYQQSLDQGLQFLIQYYNGEERAKGNILERFSAQQFPDLHSELNLSSLELGDSALYFCASSAANRDTYNEQFFGPGTRLTVL.

The chain uses TRBV28 and TRBJ1-2; TRBD1 matches 9 bases. The CDR3 loop spans 14 amino acids. The germline CDR1 and CDR2 sequences are MDHEN and SYDVKM. V was pared by 6 bases and J by 2 bases, with 4 bases of the junction left unmatched. The CDR3 nucleotides are TGTGCCAGCAGAGCCGGACAGGGGAACTATGGCTACACCTTC. It translates to CASRAGQGNYGYTF.

The genes are TRBV27 and TRBJ2-7; D gene ambiguous. The CDR3 is 13 residues long. Germline CDR1 is MNHEY and CDR2 is SMNVEV (reference sequence). Trimming pared 3 bases from V and 2 bases from J, leaving 8 bases between. The CDR3 loop reads CASSFGQAYEQYF. The CDR3 DNA reads TGTGCCAGCAGTTTTGGCCAGGCCTACGAGCAGTACTTC.